These T cell receptor beta chains were read from a single sample in a study of OX40 agonist ivuxolimab in advanced cancers. This table comes from immunoSEQ multiplex PCR, and its TCRdb copy is limited to in-frame clones, with some not included. The sample yields some 150,000 clones, about 92% seen once. The specimen was CD4+ or CD8+ T cells sorted from blood, collected in a trial of the OX40 agonist ivuxolimab. These receptors came from an adult with an advanced solid tumor such as melanoma, head and neck, liver or kidney cancer. Each CDR3 is given with its conserved first and last residue. D genes are given only for firm matches. Size is omitted from some rows. Given values are once, few, many or a class for expanded clones.

d_gene,j_gene,v_gene,abundance,CDR3nt,CDR3aa
TRBD2,TRBJ2-7,TRBV10-3,-,TGTGCCATCAGTGAGTTAGCGGGGGGCTACGAGCAGTACTTC,CAISELAGGYEQYF
-,TRBJ2-3,TRBV5-6,-,TGTGCCAGCAGCCGAGACAGGACAGATACGCAGTATTTT,CASSRDRTDTQYF
TRBD2,TRBJ2-1,TRBV5-1,-,TGCGCCAGCAGCATCCCTACTAGCGGGGATCACAATGAGCAGTTCTTC,CASSIPTSGDHNEQFF
TRBD1,TRBJ1-5,TRBV11-2,-,TGTGCCAGCAGCCCGGGACAGAACAATCAGCCCCAGCATTTT,CASSPGQNNQPQHF
-,TRBJ2-4,TRBV15,-,TGTGCCACCAGCCTTTACGGAAGCCTGGAAAACATTCAGTACTTC,CATSLYGSLENIQYF
-,TRBJ1-1,TRBV11-2,-,TGTGCCAGCAGCTTAGCGGGCTGGGGGACTGAAGCTTTCTTT,CASSLAGWGTEAFF
-,TRBJ2-2,TRBV5-6,once,TGTGCCAGCAGCTTGGCCAAGGCGGGGTGGAACACCGGGGAGCTGTTTTTT,CASSLAKAGWNTGELFF
-,TRBJ2-7,TRBV18,-,TGTGCCAGCTCACCGGACATCGCCTACGAGCAGTACTTC,CASSPDIAYEQYF
-,TRBJ1-1,TRBV6-5,-,TGTGCCAGCAGTCAGGGCATGAACACTGAAGCTTTCTTT,CASSQGMNTEAFF
TRBD1,TRBJ1-2,TRBV5-1,-,TGCGCCAGCAGCGCGGGACAGGGGGCGCTTGGCTACACCTTC,CASSAGQGALGYTF
-,TRBJ2-5,TRBV9,-,TGTGCCAGCAGCGTAGGGGCCCCCCAAGAGACCCAGTACTTC,CASSVGAPQETQYF
-,TRBJ2-2,TRBV11-2,-,TGTGCCAGCAGCCCCATTTCGGGATACACCGGGGAGCTGTTTTTT,CASSPISGYTGELFF
-,TRBJ2-1,TRBV2,-,TGTGCCAGCGGACTTGACAGCTACAATGAGCAGTTCTTC,CASGLDSYNEQFF
TRBD2,TRBJ2-7,TRBV4-1,-,TGCGCCAGCAGACCGACCGGGACTAGCACCTACGAGCAGTACTTC,CASRPTGTSTYEQYF
-,TRBJ2-3,TRBV6-6,-,TGTGCCAGCAGGACCCCAGGGGGCACAGATACGCAGTATTTT,CASRTPGGTDTQYF
TRBD1,TRBJ1-2,TRBV19,-,TGTGCCAGTAGTCCCAGACAGGGGGCTGCCATGGGCTACACCTTC,CASSPRQGAAMGYTF
-,TRBJ2-3,TRBV19,-,TGTGCCAGTAGTATCCGAGTGGTAGGAGGACTCCGGGGCACAGATACGCAGTATTTT,CASSIRVVGGLRGTDTQYF
TRBD1,TRBJ2-1,TRBV11-3,once,TGTGCCAGCAGCCGAAAAACCCCGGGACAGGGGGTTAATGAGCAGTTCTTC,CASSRKTPGQGVNEQFF
TRBD2,TRBJ2-3,TRBV29-1,-,TGCAGCGTTGCAGGGGGCGGTCGGGCTAGCGGGAGAGGGATTAATACGCAGTATTTT,CSVAGGGRASGRGINTQYF
TRBD1,TRBJ2-2,TRBV19,-,TGTGCCAGTAGTAGGACAGGGCTGAACACCGGGGAGCTGTTTTTT,CASSRTGLNTGELFF